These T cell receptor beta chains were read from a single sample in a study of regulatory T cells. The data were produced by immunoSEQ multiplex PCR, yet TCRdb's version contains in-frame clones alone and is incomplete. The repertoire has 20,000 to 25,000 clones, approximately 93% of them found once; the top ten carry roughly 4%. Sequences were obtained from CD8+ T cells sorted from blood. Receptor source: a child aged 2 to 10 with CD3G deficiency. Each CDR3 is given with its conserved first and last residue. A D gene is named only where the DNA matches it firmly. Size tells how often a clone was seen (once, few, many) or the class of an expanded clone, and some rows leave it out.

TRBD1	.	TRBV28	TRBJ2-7	TGTGCCAGCAGTTACAGGGGGTACTCCTACGAGCAGTACTTC	CASSYRGYSYEQYF
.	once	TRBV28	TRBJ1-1	TGTGCCAGCAGTTTTAGGCAAGACAGAGAAGCTTTCTTT	CASSFRQDREAFF
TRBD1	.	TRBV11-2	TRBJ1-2	TGTGCCAGCAGCCGGACAGGGGGCTATGGCTACACCTTC	CASSRTGGYGYTF
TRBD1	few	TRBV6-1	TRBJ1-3	TGTGCCAGCAGTGCGTGGGACAGGCGAAACACCATATATTTT	CASSAWDRRNTIYF
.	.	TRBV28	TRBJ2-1	TGTGCCAGCAGTTTATTAGGAGGTACCAACGAGCAGTTCTTC	CASSLLGGTNEQFF
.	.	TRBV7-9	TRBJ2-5	TGTGCCAGCAGTAAAGAGGGAGTCCCTCAAGAGACCCAGTACTTC	CASSKEGVPQETQYF
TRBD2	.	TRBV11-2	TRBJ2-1	TGTGCCAGCAGCTCCTGGACTAGCGCCTTGTTCTACAATGAGCAGTTCTTC	CASSSWTSALFYNEQFF
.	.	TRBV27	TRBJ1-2	TGTGCCAGCACTACGCTCCTGGGCAAGGATGGCTACACCTTC	CASTTLLGKDGYTF
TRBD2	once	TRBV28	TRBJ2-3	TGTGCCAGCAGTTTTGGGGGGGCAGATACGCAGTATTTT	CASSFGGADTQYF
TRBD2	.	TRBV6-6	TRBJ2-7	TGTGCCAGCATCCAAGGGAGGGCCTCCTACGAGCAGTACTTC	CASIQGRASYEQYF
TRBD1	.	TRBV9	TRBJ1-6	TGTGCCAGCAGCGCCTCCGGGACAGGGGAATCACCCCTCCACTTT	CASSASGTGESPLHF
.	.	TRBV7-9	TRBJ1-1	TGTGCCAGCAGCTTACAGGACACTGAAGCTTTCTTT	CASSLQDTEAFF
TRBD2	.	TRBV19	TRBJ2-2	TGTGCCAGTAGGCGACTAGCGGGAGGGCCCAGGACCGGGGAGCTGTTTTTT	CASRRLAGGPRTGELFF
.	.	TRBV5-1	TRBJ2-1	TGCGCCAGCAGCTGGGTGGACTTAGACAATGAGCAGTTCTTC	CASSWVDLDNEQFF
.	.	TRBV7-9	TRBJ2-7	TGTGCCAGCAGCTTAGGTGGGAGAGCCGAGCAGTACTTC	CASSLGGRAEQYF
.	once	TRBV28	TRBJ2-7	TGTGCCAGCAGTTCCTGGAGGAAGACAGAAGACATCTCCTACGAGCAGTACTTC	CASSSWRKTEDISYEQYF
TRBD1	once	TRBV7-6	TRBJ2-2	TGTGCCAGCAGTCCAGCCGGGACAGCGAACACCGGGGAGCTGTTTTTT	CASSPAGTANTGELFF
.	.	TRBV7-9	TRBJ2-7	TGTGCCAGCAGCTTCCAAGGATACGAGCAGTACTTC	CASSFQGYEQYF
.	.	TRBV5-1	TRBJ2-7	TGCGCCAGCAGCCCCACAGGGAACTACGAGCAGTACTTC	CASSPTGNYEQYF
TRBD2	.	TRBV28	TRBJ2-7	TGTGCCAGCAGTTCCGCAAGAGCGGGAGGGGCCTACGAGCAGTACTTC	CASSSARAGGAYEQYF
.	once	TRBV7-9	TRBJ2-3	TGTGCCAGCAGCTTCGCCCGACCCCGGGATACGCAGTATTTT	CASSFARPRDTQYF
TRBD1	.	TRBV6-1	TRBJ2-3	TGTGCCAGCAGTGTACACAGGGGTTTGGCAGATACGCAGTATTTT	CASSVHRGLADTQYF
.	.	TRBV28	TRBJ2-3	TGTGCCAGCAGTTTCTGGTCCGGGAGTCCGGGCAGCACAGATACGCAGTATTTT	CASSFWSGSPGSTDTQYF
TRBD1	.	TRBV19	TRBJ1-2	TGTGCCACCGCCCAAGGGACAGGCTATGGCTACACCTTC	CATAQGTGYGYTF
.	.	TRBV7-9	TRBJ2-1	TGTGCCAGCAGCTTAGGTGGGGGCCCATACAATGAGCAGTTCTTC	CASSLGGGPYNEQFF
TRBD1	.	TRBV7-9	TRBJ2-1	TGTGCCAGCAGCCGATTAGGACAGGGAATTAATGAGCAGTTCTTC	CASSRLGQGINEQFF
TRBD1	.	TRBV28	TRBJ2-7	TGTGCCAGCAGTTTAAGGGTGACAGGGGCCGAGCAGTACTTC	CASSLRVTGAEQYF